The rows below give T cell receptor beta chains drawn from one sample of a study of shared clonotypes between healthy human individuals. Assay: immunoSEQ multiplex PCR; the TCRdb copy retains only in-frame clones and omits some. Of around 2.5 million clones listed, over 85% are singletons. Sample: naive CD4+ T cells from PBMCs. The receptors come from a man aged 18 to 35 in good health. Some clones in this sample may be carry-over from other donors' samples. Both conserved end residues are part of each CDR3. The D gene is left open where the match is weak. Size is omitted from some rows. Given values are once, few, many or a class for expanded clones.

TRBV5-1	.	.	TRBJ1-1	TGCGCCAGCAGCTTGCCGGCCTCTAACACTGAAGCTTTCTTT	CASSLPASNTEAFF
TRBV29-1	.	.	TRBJ2-1	TGCAGCCACTCCGTAGGGTCCTACAATGAGCAGTTCTTC	CSHSVGSYNEQFF
TRBV18	.	TRBD1	TRBJ1-2	TGTGCCAGCTCATCGGACCGGACAGGATCTGGACTGAACTATGGCTACACCTTC	CASSSDRTGSGLNYGYTF
TRBV7-2	.	TRBD1	TRBJ2-5	TGTGCCAGCAGCTCAGAACCCAGGGGGCGCGGGGAGACCCAGTACTTC	CASSSEPRGRGETQYF
TRBV2	.	.	TRBJ1-2	TGTGCCAGCAGTGTTCGGGAAGCGAACTATGGCTACACCTTC	CASSVREANYGYTF
TRBV11-2	.	TRBD1	TRBJ1-4	TGTGCCAGCAGCTTAGGGACAGGGGGCGGTGAAAAACTGTTTTTT	CASSLGTGGGEKLFF
TRBV28	.	TRBD2	TRBJ2-3	TGTGCCAGCATCGAGACTAGCGGGCCAGATACGCAGTATTTT	CASIETSGPDTQYF
TRBV27	.	.	TRBJ1-1	TGTGCCAGCAGTTTATTAGACAACAGGGTGAGGAACACTGAAGCTTTCTTT	CASSLLDNRVRNTEAFF
TRBV10-2	.	.	TRBJ1-5	TGCGCCAGCAGTGATCCAAATCAGCCCCAGCATTTT	CASSDPNQPQHF
TRBV7-9	.	.	TRBJ2-4	TGTGCCAGCAGCTTATCCCCTGGGACGGACATTCAGTACTTC	CASSLSPGTDIQYF
TRBV28	.	.	TRBJ1-5	TGTGCCAGCACCCTCCGTTCGGGGGCGGTGGCCCCCCAGCATTTT	CASTLRSGAVAPQHF
TRBV6-1	once	.	TRBJ1-4	TGTGCCAGCAATGAATTCGGGGCTACTTCGGAAAAACTGTTTTTT	CASNEFGATSEKLFF
TRBV7-9	.	TRBD1	TRBJ2-3	TGTGCCAGCAGCTTACGATTACAGGGGAGCACAGATACGCAGTATTTT	CASSLRLQGSTDTQYF
TRBV7-3	.	TRBD2	TRBJ2-3	TGTGCCAGCAGCATGGCTAGCGGGACGGGCACAGATACGCAGTATTTT	CASSMASGTGTDTQYF
TRBV18	once	.	TRBJ2-3	TGTGCCAGCTCACAGGGATTCACAGATACGCAGTATTTT	CASSQGFTDTQYF
TRBV14	.	TRBD1	TRBJ2-7	TGTGCCAGCAGCCGGGACAGGGAAGGCGAGCAGTACTTC	CASSRDREGEQYF
TRBV6-1	.	.	TRBJ1-1	TGTGCCAGCAGTGAAATTCTGGGCACTGAAGCTTTCTTT	CASSEILGTEAFF
TRBV5-1	.	.	TRBJ2-4	TGCGCCAGCAGCGCCGCCGGGACTCGAGGCGCCATTCAGTACTTC	CASSAAGTRGAIQYF
TRBV25-1	.	.	TRBJ1-3	TGTGCCTCGGGACCGATCTCTGGAAACACCATATATTTT	CASGPISGNTIYF
TRBV2	.	.	TRBJ1-5	TGTGCCAGCTATCTCTCCGTACCAGGTCAGCCCCAGCATTTT	CASYLSVPGQPQHF
TRBV5-1	.	TRBD2	TRBJ2-2	TGCGCCAGCAGCATATTAGCGGGAGTAGGCACCGGGGAGCTGTTTTTT	CASSILAGVGTGELFF
TRBV11-1	.	TRBD1	TRBJ2-1	TGTGCCAGCAGCTCCCGACAGGGAAGTAGAGATGAGCAGTTCTTC	CASSSRQGSRDEQFF
TRBV27	.	TRBD1	TRBJ1-2	TGTGCCAGCAGTCCCCGGACAGGGAATGGCTACACCTTC	CASSPRTGNGYTF
TRBV14	.	.	TRBJ2-1	TGTGCCAGCAGCCCTGGACTACTATTACATGAGCAGTTCTTC	CASSPGLLLHEQFF
TRBV25-1	.	TRBD1	TRBJ2-3	TGTGCCAGCAGTGGCTACAGGGGAGATACGCAGTATTTT	CASSGYRGDTQYF
TRBV4-1	once	.	TRBJ1-3	TGCGCCAGCAGCCAAATCCCCAGGGGACCTGGAAACACCATATATTTT	CASSQIPRGPGNTIYF
TRBV11-3	.	.	TRBJ2-1	TGTGCCAGCAGCTTGAGCCGGGTCACGGACAATGAGCAGTTCTTC	CASSLSRVTDNEQFF
TRBV19	.	.	TRBJ2-6	TGTGCCAGTAGTACTCTAGATGGGGCCAACGTCCTGACTTTC	CASSTLDGANVLTF
TRBV6-4	.	.	TRBJ2-3	TGTGCCAGCAGTGAAGAAGCCAGGCGCACAGATACGCAGTATTTT	CASSEEARRTDTQYF
TRBV11-2	once	.	TRBJ1-5	TGTGCCAGCAGCTTGGATCAAAAGCCCCAGCATTTT	CASSLDQKPQHF
TRBV18	.	.	TRBJ1-1	TGTGCCAGCTCACCCATGGGGAACACTGAAGCTTTCTTT	CASSPMGNTEAFF
TRBV5-1	.	.	TRBJ1-5	TGCGCCAGCAGCTTGGAGGGGTTCCAGAGCAATCAGCCCCAGCATTTT	CASSLEGFQSNQPQHF
TRBV28	.	TRBD1	TRBJ1-1	TGTGCCAGCAGTATTCCCACAGGGGGCTATACTGAAGCTTTCTTT	CASSIPTGGYTEAFF
TRBV18	.	.	TRBJ2-2	TGTGCCAGCTCACTACTACAGGATAGCACCGGGGAGCTGTTTTTT	CASSLLQDSTGELFF
TRBV7-3	.	TRBD1	TRBJ1-5	TGTGCCAGCAGCCCGGACAGGTCTCAGCCCCAGCATTTT	CASSPDRSQPQHF
TRBV4-1	.	.	TRBJ2-1	TGCGCCAGCAGCCAACCCGGACGGAACAATGAGCAGTTCTTC	CASSQPGRNNEQFF
TRBV30	.	.	TRBJ1-5	TGTGCCTGGAGTGTACACGTCAATCAGCCCCAGCATTTT	CAWSVHVNQPQHF
TRBV7-2	.	TRBD2	TRBJ2-7	TGTGCCAGCAGCTTAAGCAGGACTAGCCCCTACGAGCAGTACTTC	CASSLSRTSPYEQYF